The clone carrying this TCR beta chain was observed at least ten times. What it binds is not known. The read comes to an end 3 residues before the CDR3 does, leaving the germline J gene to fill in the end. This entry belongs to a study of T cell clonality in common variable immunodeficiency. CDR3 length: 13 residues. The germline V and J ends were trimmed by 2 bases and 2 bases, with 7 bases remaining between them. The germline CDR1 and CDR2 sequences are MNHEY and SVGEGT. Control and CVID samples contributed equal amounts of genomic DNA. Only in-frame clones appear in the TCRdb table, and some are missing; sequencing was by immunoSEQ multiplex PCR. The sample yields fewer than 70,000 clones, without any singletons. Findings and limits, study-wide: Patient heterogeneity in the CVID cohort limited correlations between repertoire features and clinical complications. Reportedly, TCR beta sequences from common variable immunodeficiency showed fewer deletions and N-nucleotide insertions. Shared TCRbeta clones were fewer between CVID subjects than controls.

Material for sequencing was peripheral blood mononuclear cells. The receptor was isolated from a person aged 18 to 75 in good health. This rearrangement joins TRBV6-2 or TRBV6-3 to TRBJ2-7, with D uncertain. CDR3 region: CASSYLTPYEQYF. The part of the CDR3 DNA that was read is TGTGCCAGCAGTTACCTGACACCCTACGAG.